Described below is a single T cell receptor (beta chain) sequence and its context. Its antigen is not identified. TCRdb reanalysed the 5' RACE reads using MiXCR and keeps one entry per CDR3 protein. The sample contains some 200,000 distinct CDR3 sequences, over 10% of which appear only once. The data derive from a study of CD8 T cells in ankylosing spondylitis. The length of the CDR3 is 14 residues. Germline V lookup: CDR1 SGHRS, CDR2 YFSETQ. V dropped 2 bases and J dropped 3 bases, with 12 bases sitting between them. Whole-study findings and limits: Reportedly, significant enrichment of disease-linked clones occurred in matched ankylosing spondylitis synovial fluid. In synovial fluid and blood from reactive arthritis, some motif variants were previously reported. Ankylosing spondylitis blood appeared to be characterized by a TCR beta motif of 7 to 9 highly homologous variants. The authors found the disease-linked clones to be CD8+ and relatively rare in peripheral blood.

This TCR derives from a male donor with ankylosing spondylitis or in good health (not recorded which). This chain connects TRBV5-1 to TRBJ2-7; D may be TRBD2 (6 bases). The material sequenced was blood, either unsorted or a sorted T cell fraction (not recorded which). The CDR3 region is CASSFGGGGYEQYF. The CDR3 DNA reads as TGCGCCAGCAGCTTCGGGGGAGGAGGCTACGAGCAGTACTTC.